What follows are 25 T cell receptor beta chains derived from one specimen sequenced in a study of cytomegalovirus exposure and HLA in healthy donors. PCR amplification relied on 60 Vbeta primers (plus 13 Jbeta primers). Method: immunoSEQ multiplex PCR; TCRdb's copy keeps in-frame clones and lacks some. The sample yields roughly 180,000 clones, 65% to 85% seen once. The sequencing sample was made of PBMCs. The receptors originated from a woman under 40 in good health and CMV-seropositive.

This clone came up a few times. The chain recombines TRBV27 with TRBJ1-5; D unclear. With 1 base removed from V and 0 bases from J, the gap between germline ends came to 10 bases. From germline, CDR1 is MNHEY and CDR2 SMNVEV (reference sequence). This CDR3 has 16 residues. The CDR3 bases are TGTGCCAGCAGTTTATTAGGTACAGTTAGCAATCAGCCCCAGCATTTT. This encodes CASSLLGTVSNQPQHF.

The chain joins TRBV7-9 to TRBJ2-3; TRBD2 matches 13 bases. With V trimmed by 5 bases and J by 5 bases, 4 bases remained unmatched. CDR3 length equals 15 residues. CDR1 is SEHNR, CDR2 FQNEAQ, per germline (reference sequence). The CDR3 loop reads CASSILAGGGDTQYF. CDR3 sequence (DNA): TGTGCCAGCAGCATACTAGCGGGAGGGGGAGATACGCAGTATTTT.

The table lists this clone with many counts. The genes are TRBV14 and TRBJ2-7, with D possibly being TRBD2 (6 bases). This CDR3 comprises 12 residues. The V gene lost 9 bases and the J gene lost 3 bases, with 12 bases spanning the gap. CDR1 is SGHDN and CDR2 is FVKESK in the germline V gene. In DNA form, the CDR3 reads TGTGCCAGTGGAGGGGCGAGCTACGAGCAGTACTTC. As protein: CASGGASYEQYF. Supplemented by reference TRBV14 and TRBJ2-7, the full variable domain reads EAGVTQFPSHSVIEKGQTVTLRCDPISGHDNLYWYRRVMGKEIKFLLHFVKESKQDESGMPNNRFLAERTGGTYSTLKVQPAELEDSGVYFCASGGASYEQYFGPGTRLTVT.

The V and J genes are TRBV4-1 and TRBJ2-7; TRBD2 matches 7 bases. V shed 0 bases and J 4 bases; nucleotides not matched to a gene: 9. This CDR3 spans 16 amino acids. CDR1 is MGHRA and CDR2 is YSYEKL in the germline V gene. The CDR3 sequence: CASSQDRLAVTYEQYF. CDR3 in DNA: TGCGCCAGCAGCCAAGATCGGCTAGCGGTGACATACGAGCAGTACTTC.

The chain uses TRBV18 and TRBJ2-7; 14 positions agree with TRBD2. Germline V gene lookup returns CDR1 KGHSH and CDR2 LQKENI. After removal of 5 bases from V and 5 bases from J, the junction contained 2 bases not matched to a gene. The CDR3 runs to 14 residues. CDR3 region: CASSRGLAGDEQYF. CDR3 DNA sequence: TGTGCCAGCTCAAGGGGACTAGCGGGGGACGAGCAGTACTTC.

This clone was seen only a few times. V is TRBV27 and J is TRBJ1-5, with D perhaps TRBD1 (6 bases). Germline V gives CDR1 MNHEY, CDR2 SMNVEV (reference sequence). The germline V and J ends were trimmed by 2 bases and 4 bases, with 12 bases remaining between them. The CDR3 consists of 15 residues. This CDR3 is CASSLRQGMNQPQHF. For the CDR3, the DNA is TGTGCCAGCAGTTTACGTCAGGGGATGAATCAGCCCCAGCATTTT.

This rearrangement joins TRBV4-1 to TRBJ1-1, with D hard to call. V lost 0 bases to trimming and J lost 1 base, with 12 bases between them. The CDR3 sequence is 16 residues long. Germline V CDR1 and CDR2: MGHRA, YSYEKL. The CDR3 DNA sequence: TGCGCCAGCAGCCAAGATGTGAGTTTTGGGAACACTGAAGCTTTCTTT. This sequence encodes CASSQDVSFGNTEAFF.

In this sample, this clone turned up a few times. V and J are TRBV7-9 and TRBJ1-3, with D unclear. This CDR3 comprises 12 residues. The germline gives CDR1 SEHNR, CDR2 FQNEAQ (reference sequence). V was clipped by 5 bases and J by 4 bases, with 6 bases between them. The CDR3 sequence: CASSATGNTIYF. The CDR3 nucleotides are TGTGCCAGCAGCGCAACAGGAAACACCATATATTTT. Using reference TRBV7-9 and TRBJ1-3 for the parts outside the CDR3, the full variable domain is DTGVSQNPRHKITKRGQNVTFRCDPISEHNRLYWYRQTLGQGPEFLTYFQNEAQLEKSRLLSDRFSAERPKGSFSTLEIQRTEQGDSAMYLCASSATGNTIYFGEGSWLTVV.

The CDR3: CSVSQGAPGEQFF. DNA for the CDR3: TGCAGCGTGTCACAGGGGGCGCCGGGTGAGCAGTTCTTC. This chain joins TRBV29-1 and TRBJ2-1, with 9 bases lining up with TRBD1. The ends lost 6 bases at V and 9 bases at J; junction bases unmatched: 9. CDR3 size: 13 residues. The V gene's germline CDR1 is SQVTM and CDR2 ANQGSEA.

V usage is TRBV6-5 and J usage is TRBJ1-5; 7 nucleotides agree with TRBD1. Germline V CDR1 and CDR2: MNHEY, SVGAGI. V trimming: 4 bases; J trimming: 2 bases; junction bases outside the gene matches: 2. CDR3 length equals 14 residues. The CDR3 nucleotides read TGTGCCAGCAGTTTAGGGGGCGGCAATCAGCCCCAGCATTTT. It is translated as CASSLGGGNQPQHF.

The chain uses TRBV9 and TRBJ1-1; D gene unclear. The CDR3 runs 13 residues. The germline V gene encodes CDR1 SGDLS and CDR2 YYNGEE. Trimming removed 6 bases at V and 0 bases at J, with 9 bases between. The CDR3 loop reads CASIRLLNTEAFF. Here the CDR3 DNA reads TGTGCCAGCATTCGACTGTTGAACACTGAAGCTTTCTTT.

CDR3 residues: CASSPPTTSSYEQYF. Written as DNA, the CDR3 is TGTGCCAGCAGCCCCCCCACAACTAGTTCCTACGAGCAGTACTTC. V gene TRBV6-6 combines with J gene TRBJ2-7, with a tentative D call TRBD2 (5 bases). Germline CDR1 and CDR2: MNHNY and SVGAGI (reference sequence). The length of the CDR3 is 15 residues. Trimming removed 6 bases from V and 1 base from J, with 16 bases in between.

The rearrangement links TRBV5-4 to TRBJ2-7; the D gene is possibly TRBD2 (6 bases). This CDR3 contains 14 residues. Between the trimmed V and J ends, which lost 0 bases and 6 bases, there was a span of 13 bases. The germline V gene encodes CDR1 SGHNT and CDR2 YYREEE (reference sequence). CDR3 DNA sequence: TGTGCCAGCAGCTTGGAGGCGGGGTGGGGCGAGCAGTACTTC. Its translation: CASSLEAGWGEQYF.

V gene TRBV19 combines with J gene TRBJ2-1, with D maybe TRBD2 (5 bases). The CDR3 loop spans 16 amino acids. V shed 4 bases and J shed 9 bases, with 22 bases lying between them. Germline V gene lookup returns CDR1 LNHDA and CDR2 SQIVND (reference sequence). CDR3 nucleotides: TGTGCCAGTAGTAGAGGGCCTGGCGGCCCCTTGGGTGAGCAGTTCTTC. This sequence encodes CASSRGPGGPLGEQFF.

In its sample, this clone was seen a few times. This chain joins TRBV28 and TRBJ2-1; a weak D match, TRBD2 (8 bases). Germline loops: CDR1 MDHEN, CDR2 SYDVKM. V was pared by 2 bases and J by 8 bases, with 28 bases between. The CDR3 sequence is 19 residues long. As DNA, the CDR3 is TGTGCCAGCAGTTTAAGGGGACAGAGCCTTAGCGGGGCGGTCGATGAGCAGTTCTTC. Translating gives CASSLRGQSLSGAVDEQFF. The full variable domain, rest sourced from reference TRBV28 and TRBJ2-1, is DVKVTQSSRYLVKRTGEKVFLECVQDMDHENMFWYRQDPGLGLRLIYFSYDVKMKEKGDIPEGYSVSREKKERFSLILESASTNQTSMYLCASSLRGQSLSGAVDEQFFGPGTRLTVL.

This chain connects TRBV18 to TRBJ2-7; 9 positions match TRBD1. V was pared by 3 bases and J by 0 bases, with 6 bases of the junction left unmatched. The CDR3 runs to 16 residues. The germline V gene has CDR1 KGHSH and CDR2 LQKENI. The DNA for the CDR3 is TGTGCCAGCTCACCTGAGGGACAGGGTTTCTCCTACGAGCAGTACTTC. This translates into CASSPEGQGFSYEQYF.

V gene TRBV5-1 combines with J gene TRBJ1-1; a weak D match, TRBD1 (5 bases). From germline, CDR1 is SGHRS and CDR2 YFSETQ. The CDR3 has 15 residues. V lost 0 bases and J lost 0, with 9 bases in between. The CDR3, as DNA: TGCGCCAGCAGCTTGGGACAGAGAATGAACACTGAAGCTTTCTTT. It yields the protein CASSLGQRMNTEAFF.

V is TRBV4-3 and J is TRBJ1-1; perhaps TRBD1 as D (5 bases). Germline V CDR1 and CDR2: LGHNA, YSLEER. This CDR3 spans 15 amino acids. The ends were cut back, 1 base at V and 7 bases at J, with 16 bases in the middle. The CDR3 loop is CASSQGRGSMGEAFF. In DNA form, the CDR3 reads TGCGCCAGCAGCCAAGGGCGGGGGAGTATGGGTGAAGCTTTCTTT.

The chain is built from TRBV29-1 and TRBJ2-1; possible D gene TRBD2, 6 bases. Germline V CDR1 and CDR2: SQVTM, ANQGSEA. V lost 7 bases to trimming and J lost 6 bases, with 13 bases between them. This CDR3 is 12 amino acids long. CDR3 sequence (DNA): TGCAGCGCCCCACTAGCATCCAATGAGCAGTTCTTC. Translated: CSAPLASNEQFF.

This clone has only one observation. The chain carries TRBV7-3 and TRBJ1-1; no firm D call. Deletions cut 2 bases from V and 0 bases from J, with 16 bases between. Germline CDR1 and CDR2: SGHTA and FQGTGA. This CDR3 spans 17 amino acids. As DNA, the CDR3 is TGTGCCAGCAGCTTATATCCCAGAGGTCTCATGAACACTGAAGCTTTCTTT. Protein product: CASSLYPRGLMNTEAFF.

The chain uses TRBV9 and TRBJ1-6; D may be TRBD1 (5 bases). The germline V and J ends were trimmed by 3 bases and 9 bases, with 13 bases remaining between them. CDR1 and CDR2 (germline): SGDLS, YYNGEE. This CDR3 is 14 amino acids long. The CDR3 sequence is CASSGGERGSPLHF. CDR3 coding DNA: TGTGCCAGCAGCGGGGGGGAGAGAGGTTCACCCCTCCACTTT.

The chain has TRBV19 and TRBJ1-5; D gene uncertain. This CDR3 is 16 amino acids long. Germline V gene sequence: CDR1 LNHDA, CDR2 SQIVND (reference sequence). Trimming took 2 bases from V and 0 from J, leaving 11 bases between them. CDR3 amino acids: CASSITSEDSNQPQHF. CDR3 in DNA: TGTGCCAGTAGTATAACGTCGGAGGATAGCAATCAGCCCCAGCATTTT. Filled out from reference TRBV19 and TRBJ1-5, the complete variable domain reads DGGITQSPKYLFRKEGQNVTLSCEQNLNHDAMYWYRQDPGQGLRLIYYSQIVNDFQKGDIAEGYSVSREKKESFPLTVTSAQKNPTAFYLCASSITSEDSNQPQHFGDGTRLSIL.

CDR3 sequence: CASSQGDRDNEKLFF. CDR3 sequence (DNA): TGCGCCAGCAGCCAAGGGGACAGGGATAATGAAAAACTGTTTTTT. The V and J genes are TRBV4-3 and TRBJ1-4; 9 nucleotides align to TRBD1. Germline values: CDR1 LGHNA, CDR2 YSLEER. V shed 1 base, J shed 4 bases, and the junction held 1 base outside the gene matches. This CDR3 has 15 amino acids.

The chain employs TRBV10-1 and TRBJ2-1; 10 bases fit TRBD2. The germline V gene encodes CDR1 WNHNN and CDR2 SYGVQD (reference sequence). CDR3 size: 14 residues. The ends lost 5 bases at V and 7 bases at J; junction bases unmatched: 5. The CDR3 is CASSLAGVMNEQFF. The CDR3, as DNA: TGCGCCAGCAGTCTAGCGGGAGTCATGAATGAGCAGTTCTTC.

The V gene is TRBV6-1, the J gene TRBJ2-7, with unresolved D. V was clipped by 1 base and J by 1 base, with 5 bases between them. Germline CDR1 MNHNS, CDR2 SASEGT. The CDR3 extends over 13 amino acids. In DNA form, the CDR3 reads TGTGCCAGCAGTGAAGGCGTATCCTACGAGCAGTACTTC. This sequence encodes CASSEGVSYEQYF.